This T cell receptor (beta chain) is from a study of blood T cell repertoires in COVID-19. As originally analysed: Amplification from reference gene primers served as the basis for estimated nucleated cell counts. Using immunoSEQ multiplex PCR, the repertoire was profiled, and TCRdb retains in-frame clones only, with some absent. V, J and clone size reflect that table, while D and trimming were determined from the DNA. Of 300,000 to 400,000 clones listed, 87% were seen once; the top ten hold about 6.9%. The germline V gene encodes CDR1 KGHDR and CDR2 SFDVKD. Trimming cost V 0 bases and J 2 bases, with 12 bases left between them. The CDR3 contains 16 residues.

The TCR was taken from a woman between 50 and 59 years old with COVID-19, enrolled during active disease. This chain joins TRBV24-1 and TRBJ1-2; D is possibly TRBD1 (6 bases). Input material: peripheral blood. CDR3 sequence: CATSDLWDRGNYGYTF. Written as DNA, the CDR3 is TGTGCCACCAGTGATTTGTGGGATAGGGGGAACTATGGCTACACCTTC.